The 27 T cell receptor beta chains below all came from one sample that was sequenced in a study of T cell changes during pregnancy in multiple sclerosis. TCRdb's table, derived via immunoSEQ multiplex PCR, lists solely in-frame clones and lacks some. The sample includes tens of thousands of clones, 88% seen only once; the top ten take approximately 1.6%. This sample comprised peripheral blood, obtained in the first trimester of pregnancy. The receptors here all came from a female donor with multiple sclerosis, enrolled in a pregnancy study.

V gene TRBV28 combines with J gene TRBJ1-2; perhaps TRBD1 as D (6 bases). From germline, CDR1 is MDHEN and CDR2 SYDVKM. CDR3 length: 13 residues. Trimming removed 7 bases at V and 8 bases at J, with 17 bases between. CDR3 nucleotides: TGTGCCAGCACCTCCACAGGGAGTTGGGGCTACACCTTC. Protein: CASTSTGSWGYTF.

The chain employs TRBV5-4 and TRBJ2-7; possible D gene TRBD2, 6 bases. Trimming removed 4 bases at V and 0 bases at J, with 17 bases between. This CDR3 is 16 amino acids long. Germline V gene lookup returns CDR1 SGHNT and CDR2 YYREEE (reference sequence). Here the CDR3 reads CASSPGGLKSSYEQYF. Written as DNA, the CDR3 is TGTGCCAGCAGCCCCGGGGGACTCAAGAGCTCCTACGAGCAGTACTTC.

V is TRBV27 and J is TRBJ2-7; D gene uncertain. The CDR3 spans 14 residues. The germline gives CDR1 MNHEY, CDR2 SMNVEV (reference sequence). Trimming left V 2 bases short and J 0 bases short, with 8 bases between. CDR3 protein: CASSLTQNSYEQYF. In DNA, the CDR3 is TGTGCCAGCAGTTTAACCCAGAACTCCTACGAGCAGTACTTC.

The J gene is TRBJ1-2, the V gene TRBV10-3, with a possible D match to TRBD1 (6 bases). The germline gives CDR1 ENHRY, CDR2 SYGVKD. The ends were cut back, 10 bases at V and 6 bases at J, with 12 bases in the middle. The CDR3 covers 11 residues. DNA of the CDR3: TGTGCCACCCTGGACAGCGATGGCTACACCTTC. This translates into CATLDSDGYTF.

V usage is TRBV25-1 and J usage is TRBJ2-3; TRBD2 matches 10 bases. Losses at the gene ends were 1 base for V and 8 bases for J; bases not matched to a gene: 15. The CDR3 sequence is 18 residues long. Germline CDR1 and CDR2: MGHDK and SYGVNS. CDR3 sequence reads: CASSELEASGSSVFTQYF. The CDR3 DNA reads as TGTGCCAGCAGTGAATTGGAGGCTAGCGGGAGCTCCGTCTTTACGCAGTATTTT.

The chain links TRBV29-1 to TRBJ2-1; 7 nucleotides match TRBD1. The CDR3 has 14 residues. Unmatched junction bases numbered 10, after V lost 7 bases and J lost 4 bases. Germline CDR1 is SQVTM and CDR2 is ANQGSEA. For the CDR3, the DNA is TGCAGCGCCAAGACAGGGAGAGGATACAATGAGCAGTTCTTC. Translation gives CSAKTGRGYNEQFF.

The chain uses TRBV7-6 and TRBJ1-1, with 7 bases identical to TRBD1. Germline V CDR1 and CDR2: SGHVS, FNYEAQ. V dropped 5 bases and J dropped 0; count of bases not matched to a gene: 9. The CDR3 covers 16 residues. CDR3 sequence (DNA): TGTGCCAGCAGCCGCACGCCGGGACAGTTGAACACTGAAGCTTTCTTT. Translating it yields CASSRTPGQLNTEAFF.

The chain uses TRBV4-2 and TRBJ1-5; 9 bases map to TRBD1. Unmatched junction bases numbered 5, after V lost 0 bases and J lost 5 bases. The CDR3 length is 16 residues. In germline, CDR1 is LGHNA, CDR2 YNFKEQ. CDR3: CASSQDGTGCDQPQHF. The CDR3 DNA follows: TGTGCCAGCAGCCAAGATGGGACAGGGTGCGATCAGCCCCAGCATTTT.

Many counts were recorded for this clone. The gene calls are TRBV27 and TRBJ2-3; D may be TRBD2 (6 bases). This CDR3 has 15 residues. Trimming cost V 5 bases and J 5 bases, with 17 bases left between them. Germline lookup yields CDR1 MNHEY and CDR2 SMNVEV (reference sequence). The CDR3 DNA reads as TGTGCCAGCAGTCTACGCGCGGGGCGCGTAGATACGCAGTATTTT. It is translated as CASSLRAGRVDTQYF.

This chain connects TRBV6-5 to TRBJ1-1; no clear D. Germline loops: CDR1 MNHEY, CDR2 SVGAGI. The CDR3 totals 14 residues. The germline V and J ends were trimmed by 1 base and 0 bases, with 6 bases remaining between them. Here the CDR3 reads CASSYLAVNTEAFF. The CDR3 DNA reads TGTGCCAGCAGTTACTTAGCAGTGAACACTGAAGCTTTCTTT.

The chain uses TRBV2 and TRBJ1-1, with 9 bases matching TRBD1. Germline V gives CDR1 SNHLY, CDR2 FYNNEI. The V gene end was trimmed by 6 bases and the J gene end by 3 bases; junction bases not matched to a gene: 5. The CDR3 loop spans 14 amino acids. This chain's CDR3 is CASRSRTGDTEAFF. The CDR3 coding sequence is TGTGCCAGCAGAAGCCGGACAGGGGACACTGAAGCTTTCTTT. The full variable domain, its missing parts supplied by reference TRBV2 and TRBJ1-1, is EPEVTQTPSHQVTQMGQEVILRCVPISNHLYFYWYRQILGQKVEFLVSFYNNEISEKSEIFDDQFSVERPDGSNFTLKIRSTKLEDSAMYFCASRSRTGDTEAFFGQGTRLTVV.

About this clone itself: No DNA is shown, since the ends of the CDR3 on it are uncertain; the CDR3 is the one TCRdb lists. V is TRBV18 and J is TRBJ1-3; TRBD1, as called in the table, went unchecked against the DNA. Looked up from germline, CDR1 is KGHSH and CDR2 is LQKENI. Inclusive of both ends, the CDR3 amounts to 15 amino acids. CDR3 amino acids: CASSSGVPSGNTIYF.

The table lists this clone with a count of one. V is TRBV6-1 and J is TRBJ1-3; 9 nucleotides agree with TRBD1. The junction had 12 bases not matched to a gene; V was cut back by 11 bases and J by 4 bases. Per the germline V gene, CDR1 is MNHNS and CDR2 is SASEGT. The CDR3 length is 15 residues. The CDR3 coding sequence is TGTGCCTTAGAGGACAGGGGAAACGGAGGAAACACCATATATTTT. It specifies CALEDRGNGGNTIYF.

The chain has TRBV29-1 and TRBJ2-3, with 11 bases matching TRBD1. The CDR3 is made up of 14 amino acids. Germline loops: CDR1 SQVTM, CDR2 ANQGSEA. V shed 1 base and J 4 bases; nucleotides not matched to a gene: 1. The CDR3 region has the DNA TGCAGCGTTGAAGGGGGACAGGGGGCAGATACGCAGTATTTT. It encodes CSVEGGQGADTQYF.

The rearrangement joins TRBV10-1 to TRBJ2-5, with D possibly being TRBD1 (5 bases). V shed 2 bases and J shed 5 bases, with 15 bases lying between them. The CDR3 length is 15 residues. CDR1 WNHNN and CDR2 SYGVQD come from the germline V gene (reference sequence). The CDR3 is CASSERTKPGETQYF. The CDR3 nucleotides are TGCGCCAGCAGTGAGCGGACAAAACCTGGGGAGACCCAGTACTTC.

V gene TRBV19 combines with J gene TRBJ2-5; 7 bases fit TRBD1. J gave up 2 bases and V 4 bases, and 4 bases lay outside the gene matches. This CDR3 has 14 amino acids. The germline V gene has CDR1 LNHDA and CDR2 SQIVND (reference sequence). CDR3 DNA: TGTGCCAGTAGTAGGGGGACAGAACAAGAGACCCAGTACTTC. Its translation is CASSRGTEQETQYF.

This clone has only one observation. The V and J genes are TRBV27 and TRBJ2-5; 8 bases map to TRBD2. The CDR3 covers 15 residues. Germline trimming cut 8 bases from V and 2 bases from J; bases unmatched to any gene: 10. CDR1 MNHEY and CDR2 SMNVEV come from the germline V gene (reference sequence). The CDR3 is CASQLLGGGQETQYF. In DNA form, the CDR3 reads TGTGCCAGCCAACTTCTGGGCGGGGGGCAAGAGACCCAGTACTTC.

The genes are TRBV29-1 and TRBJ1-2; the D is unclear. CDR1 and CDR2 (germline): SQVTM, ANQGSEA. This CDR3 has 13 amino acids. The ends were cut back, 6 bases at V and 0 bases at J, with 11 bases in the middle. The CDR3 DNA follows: TGCAGCGTGGGAGCGGATACTAACTATGGCTACACCTTC. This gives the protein CSVGADTNYGYTF. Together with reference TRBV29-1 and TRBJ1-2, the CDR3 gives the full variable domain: SAVISQKPSRDICQRGTSLTIQCQVDSQVTMMFWYRQQPGQSLTLIATANQGSEATYESGFVIDKFPISRPNLTFSTLTVSNMSPEDSSIYLCSVGADTNYGYTFGSGTRLTVV.

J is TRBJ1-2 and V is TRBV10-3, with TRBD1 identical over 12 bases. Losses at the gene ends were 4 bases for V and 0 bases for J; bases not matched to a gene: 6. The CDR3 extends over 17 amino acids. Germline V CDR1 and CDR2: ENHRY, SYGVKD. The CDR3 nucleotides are TGTGCCATCAGTGGACCGGGACAGGGGGCCTCTAACTATGGCTACACCTTC. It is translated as CAISGPGQGASNYGYTF.

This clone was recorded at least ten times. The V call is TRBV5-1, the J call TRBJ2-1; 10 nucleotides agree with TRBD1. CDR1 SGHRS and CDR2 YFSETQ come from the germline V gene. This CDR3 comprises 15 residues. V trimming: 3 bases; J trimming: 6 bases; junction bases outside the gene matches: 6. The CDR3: CASSSGTGVSNEQFF. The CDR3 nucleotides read TGCGCCAGCAGCTCCGGGACAGGGGTGAGCAATGAGCAGTTCTTC.

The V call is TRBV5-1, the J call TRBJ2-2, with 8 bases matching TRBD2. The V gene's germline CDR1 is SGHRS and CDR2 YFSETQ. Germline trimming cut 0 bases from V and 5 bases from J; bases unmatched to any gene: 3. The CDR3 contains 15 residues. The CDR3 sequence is CASSLVASGTGELFF. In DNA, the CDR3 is TGCGCCAGCAGCTTGGTGGCTAGCGGGACCGGGGAGCTGTTTTTT.

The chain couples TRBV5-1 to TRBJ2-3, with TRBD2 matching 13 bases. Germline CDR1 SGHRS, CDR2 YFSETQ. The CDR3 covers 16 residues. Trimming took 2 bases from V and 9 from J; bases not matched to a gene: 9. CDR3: CASSLLAGGLSDTQYF. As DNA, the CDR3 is TGCGCCAGCAGCTTACTAGCGGGAGGGCTCTCGGACACGCAGTATTTT.

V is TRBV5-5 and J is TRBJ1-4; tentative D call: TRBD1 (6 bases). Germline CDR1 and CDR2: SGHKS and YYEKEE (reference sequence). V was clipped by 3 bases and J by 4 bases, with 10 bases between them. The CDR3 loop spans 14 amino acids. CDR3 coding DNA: TGTGCCAGCAGCTCCGGACAGATTAATGAAAAACTGTTTTTT. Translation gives CASSSGQINEKLFF.

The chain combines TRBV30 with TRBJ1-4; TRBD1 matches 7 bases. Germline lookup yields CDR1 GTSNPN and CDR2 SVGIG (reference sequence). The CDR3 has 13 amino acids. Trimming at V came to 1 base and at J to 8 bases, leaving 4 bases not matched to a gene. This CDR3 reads CAWSGQGDEKLFF. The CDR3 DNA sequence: TGTGCCTGGAGTGGGCAGGGGGACGAAAAACTGTTTTTT.

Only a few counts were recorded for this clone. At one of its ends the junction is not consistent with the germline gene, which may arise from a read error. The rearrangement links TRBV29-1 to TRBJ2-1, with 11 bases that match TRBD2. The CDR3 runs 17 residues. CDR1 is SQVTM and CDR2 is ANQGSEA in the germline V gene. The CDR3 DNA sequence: TGCAGCCTTGAGGGACTAGCGGACACTAGAACTTACAATGAGCAGTTCTTC. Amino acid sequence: CSLEGLADTRTYNEQFF.

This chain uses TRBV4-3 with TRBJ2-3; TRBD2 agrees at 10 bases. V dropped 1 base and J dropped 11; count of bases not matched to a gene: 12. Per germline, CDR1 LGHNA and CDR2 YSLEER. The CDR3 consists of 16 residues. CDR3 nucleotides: TGCGCCAGCAGCCAAGGTCCTTCTAGCGGGAGTCGGGAGCAGTATTTT. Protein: CASSQGPSSGSREQYF.

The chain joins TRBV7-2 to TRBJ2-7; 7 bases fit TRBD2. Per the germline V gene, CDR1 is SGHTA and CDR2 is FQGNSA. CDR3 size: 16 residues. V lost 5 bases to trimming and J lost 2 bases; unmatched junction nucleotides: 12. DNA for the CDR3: TGTGCCAGCAGCGTACTGCCTCTAGCGGCCCCCTACGAGCAGTACTTC. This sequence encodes CASSVLPLAAPYEQYF.